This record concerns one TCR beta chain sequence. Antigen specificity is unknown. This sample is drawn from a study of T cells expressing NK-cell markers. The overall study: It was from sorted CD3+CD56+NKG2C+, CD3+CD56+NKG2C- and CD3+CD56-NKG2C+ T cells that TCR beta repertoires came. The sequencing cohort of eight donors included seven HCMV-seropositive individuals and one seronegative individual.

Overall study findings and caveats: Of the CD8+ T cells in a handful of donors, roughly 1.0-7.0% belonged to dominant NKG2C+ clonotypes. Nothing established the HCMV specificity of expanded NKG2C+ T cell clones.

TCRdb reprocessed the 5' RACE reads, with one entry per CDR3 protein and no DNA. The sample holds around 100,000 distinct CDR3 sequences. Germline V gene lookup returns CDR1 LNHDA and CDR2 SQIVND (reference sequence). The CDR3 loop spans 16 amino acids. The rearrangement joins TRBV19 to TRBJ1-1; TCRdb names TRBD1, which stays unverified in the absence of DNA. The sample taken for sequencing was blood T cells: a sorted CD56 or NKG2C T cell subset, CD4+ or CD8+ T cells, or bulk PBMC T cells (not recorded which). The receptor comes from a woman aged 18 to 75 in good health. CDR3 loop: CASSIETAGLATEAFF.